Following are 21 T cell receptor beta chains from one sample sequenced in a study of blood T cell repertoires in COVID-19 (dated by TCRdb to the early 2020s). The library was generated by the immunoSEQ multiplex PCR assay. The table was pulled from immuneACCESS by TCRdb, which kept in-frame rearrangements only. Such tables lose some clones; where checked, under half of the loss comes from unresolved V genes, and the rest has no known cause. Within this sample are some 200,000 clones, with 80% of them counted one time only. 5.5% to 8.5% of the sample lies in the top ten. The sample taken for sequencing was peripheral blood. These TCRs come from a woman in her seventies with acute or convalescent COVID-19.

The sample holds one count of this clone. The chain links TRBV10-3 to TRBJ1-1; D unclear. V was pared by 4 bases and J by 2 bases, with 11 bases between. This CDR3 region has 14 residues. Per the germline V gene, CDR1 is ENHRY and CDR2 is SYGVKD. The CDR3 DNA sequence: TGTGCCATCAGTGTTTTGGAGGGAAACACTGAAGCTTTCTTT. Translating gives CAISVLEGNTEAFF.

The CDR3 spells CATRRSEVGNQPQHF. In DNA form, the CDR3 reads TGTGCCACTCGCAGGTCAGAAGTGGGCAATCAGCCCCAGCATTTT. The V call is TRBV6-5, the J call TRBJ1-5; D uncertain. This CDR3 comprises 15 residues. V was shortened by 10 bases and J by 2 bases, with 18 bases between the two germline ends. Germline lookup yields CDR1 MNHEY and CDR2 SVGAGI.

The DNA of the CDR3 is TGTGCCAGCAGCTTGGTAGCGGCCTACGAGCAGTACTTC. Encoded protein: CASSLVAAYEQYF. The V call is TRBV7-2, the J call TRBJ2-7, with D possibly matching TRBD2 (6 bases). Trimming took off 3 bases at V and 2 bases at J, with 8 bases between the two ends. The CDR3 runs to 13 residues. CDR1 SGHTA and CDR2 FQGNSA come from the germline V gene.

The genes are TRBV10-3 and TRBJ1-5, with 10 nucleotides matching TRBD1. The germline CDR1 and CDR2 sequences are ENHRY and SYGVKD. Losses at the gene ends were 6 bases for V and 7 bases for J; bases not matched to a gene: 6. CDR3 size: 14 residues. The DNA for the CDR3 is TGTGCCATCAGCGACGGGACAGGGGTCCAGCCCCAGCATTTT. It translates to CAISDGTGVQPQHF.

The gene calls are TRBV3-1 (or the pseudogene TRBV3-2) and TRBJ1-5; D is undetermined. With 8 bases removed from V and 4 bases from J, the gap between germline ends came to 12 bases. The CDR3 is made up of 13 amino acids. The V gene's germline CDR1 is LGHDT and CDR2 YNNKEL (reference sequence). CDR3 nucleotide sequence: TGTGCCAGCGGCTCAGGATTAAATCAGCCCCAGCATTTT. This translates into CASGSGLNQPQHF.

CDR3 DNA: TGCGCCAGCAGCGAGCAGGTTTCTGATTATAATTCACCCCTCCACTTT. This gives the protein CASSEQVSDYNSPLHF. The chain uses TRBV4-1 and TRBJ1-6; D not certain. The CDR3 has 16 residues. V lost 5 bases and J lost 4, with 15 bases in between. The germline CDR1 and CDR2 sequences are MGHRA and YSYEKL.

The chain is built from TRBV23-1 and TRBJ2-2; D is possibly TRBD2 (5 bases). TRBV23-1 is classed as an ORF, of uncertain function. The ends were cut back, 5 bases at V and 2 bases at J, with 15 bases in the middle. The CDR3 covers 16 residues. The CDR3 nucleotides read TGCGCCAGCAGTTTCATACCACTAGAAAACACCGGGGAGCTGTTTTTT. It yields the protein CASSFIPLENTGELFF.

This chain links TRBV27 with TRBJ1-4, with 8 positions matching TRBD1. Trimming removed 5 bases from V and 8 bases from J; junction bases left unmatched: 4. CDR3 length: 13 amino acids. The germline CDR1 and CDR2 sequences are MNHEY and SMNVEV (reference sequence). CDR3 amino acids: CASSTGGGEKLFF. The CDR3 nucleotides are TGTGCCAGCAGTACAGGGGGAGGAGAAAAACTGTTTTTT.

The chain has TRBV19 and TRBJ1-2, with 7 bases identical to TRBD1. From germline, CDR1 is LNHDA and CDR2 SQIVND (reference sequence). The trim removed 6 bases at V and 0 bases at J, leaving 7 bases unmatched. The CDR3 length is 15 residues. The CDR3 nucleotides are TGTGCCAGTAGGTCTCCGGGACAGACTAACTATGGCTACACCTTC. Translated, it gives CASRSPGQTNYGYTF.

The gene calls are TRBV14 and TRBJ2-5; the match to TRBD2 covers 9 bases. CDR1 is SGHDN and CDR2 is FVKESK in the germline V gene. The CDR3 has 18 residues. V was clipped by 4 bases and J by 2 bases; unmatched bases: 14. CDR3 nucleotide sequence: TGTGCCAGCAGCCCATTCCGGGGGACTAGCTTATTGCAAGAGACCCAGTACTTC. Residues: CASSPFRGTSLLQETQYF.

J is TRBJ1-6 and V is TRBV25-1, with 9 bases matching TRBD1. Germline V lookup: CDR1 MGHDK, CDR2 SYGVNS. The CDR3 has 14 amino acids. V lost 7 bases, J lost 7 bases, and 5 bases stayed unmatched. CDR3 nucleotides: TGTGCCAGCACGGGACAGGGTACGAATTCACCCCTCCACTTT. Amino acid sequence: CASTGQGTNSPLHF.

The chain combines TRBV19 with TRBJ2-2; TRBD1 might be the D (5 bases). The V end lost 2 bases, the J end lost 4 bases, and 20 bases lay between the germline ends. This CDR3 is built from 18 residues. Looked up from germline, CDR1 is LNHDA and CDR2 is SQIVND (reference sequence). The CDR3: CASSIWWQGEPITGELFF. The CDR3 DNA follows: TGTGCCAGTAGTATATGGTGGCAGGGTGAGCCGATCACCGGGGAGCTGTTTTTT.

This chain links TRBV25-1 with TRBJ1-2, with 12 bases identical to TRBD1. The V segment lost 4 bases and the J segment 7 bases; nucleotides outside the gene matches: 10. The germline V gene encodes CDR1 MGHDK and CDR2 SYGVNS. The CDR3 consists of 16 residues. The CDR3 loop is CASSAPPGTGGRGYTF. In DNA form, the CDR3 reads TGTGCCAGCAGTGCTCCGCCCGGGACAGGGGGCCGTGGCTACACCTTC.

The chain combines TRBV2 with TRBJ2-3; 14 bases agree with TRBD2. There are 16 residues in the CDR3. Unmatched junction bases numbered 8, after V lost 8 bases and J lost 4 bases. Germline-derived CDR1 and CDR2 are SNHLY and FYNNEI. CDR3 residues: CASVRLAGGPADTQYF. The CDR3 region has the DNA TGTGCCAGCGTTCGACTAGCGGGGGGGCCTGCAGATACGCAGTATTTT. Variable domain in full (rest from reference TRBV2 and TRBJ2-3): EPEVTQTPSHQVTQMGQEVILRCVPISNHLYFYWYRQILGQKVEFLVSFYNNEISEKSEIFDDQFSVERPDGSNFTLKIRSTKLEDSAMYFCASVRLAGGPADTQYFGPGTRLTVL.

This chain links TRBV5-1 with TRBJ2-7; 10 bases agree with TRBD2. Trimming cost V 4 bases and J 2 bases; bases outside gene matches: 3. This CDR3 is built from 14 residues. Germline assignment: CDR1 SGHRS and CDR2 YFSETQ. The CDR3 loop is CASSLLAGAYEQYF. CDR3 sequence (DNA): TGCGCCAGCAGCCTCCTAGCGGGGGCCTACGAGCAGTACTTC.

The CDR3: CASSLEGDRGLTGEQYF. The CDR3 region has the DNA TGTGCCAGCAGCTTGGAGGGGGACAGGGGGCTAACAGGGGAGCAGTACTTC. The chain combines TRBV5-5 with TRBJ2-7; 12 bases are a match to TRBD1. The trim removed 0 bases at V and 7 bases at J, leaving 11 bases unmatched. Germline V CDR1 and CDR2: SGHKS, YYEKEE (reference sequence). This CDR3 is 17 amino acids long.

This rearrangement joins TRBV7-3 to TRBJ2-1, with D maybe TRBD2 (5 bases). This CDR3 region has 13 residues. The V end was cut by 4 bases, the J end by 10 bases, with 14 bases between. Germline-derived CDR1 and CDR2 are SGHTA and FQGTGA. CDR3 region: CASSSDWTGEQFF. The CDR3 DNA follows: TGTGCCAGCAGCTCTGACTGGACGGGAGAGCAGTTCTTC.

This chain links TRBV6-5 with TRBJ2-3, with 10 bases that match TRBD1. The CDR3 consists of 14 residues. Losses at the gene ends were 9 bases for V and 4 bases for J; bases not matched to a gene: 7. CDR1 MNHEY and CDR2 SVGAGI come from the germline V gene. The CDR3 sequence: CASARDRGSDTQYF. In DNA form, the CDR3 reads TGTGCCAGTGCCCGGGACAGGGGATCAGATACGCAGTATTTT.

DNA of the CDR3: TGTGCCTCATCAGGACAGGCGACGGGCGAGCAGTACTTC. It translates to CASSGQATGEQYF. The J gene is TRBJ2-7, the V gene TRBV28, with TRBD1 matching 7 bases. Germline V gives CDR1 MDHEN, CDR2 SYDVKM. Trimming removed 11 bases from V and 6 bases from J; junction bases left unmatched: 13. CDR3 length equals 13 residues.

The chain joins TRBV7-6 to TRBJ2-2; weak D call: TRBD1 (6 bases). Per germline, CDR1 SGHVS and CDR2 FNYEAQ. V shed 4 bases and J shed 6 bases, with 21 bases lying between them. CDR3 length: 17 residues. The DNA for the CDR3 is TGTGCCAGCAGCTCCCCAATGGGGGCGAAGGATTCCGGGGAGCTGTTTTTT. This gives the protein CASSSPMGAKDSGELFF.

The CDR3 bases are TGCGCCAGCAGTGAAGTAGACAGGGCAACCTACGAGCAGTACTTC. Translated: CASSEVDRATYEQYF. The chain combines TRBV10-2 with TRBJ2-7; 7 nucleotides match TRBD1. The ends lost 3 bases at V and 2 bases at J; junction bases unmatched: 7. Germline CDR1 is WSHSY and CDR2 is SAAADI. The CDR3 sequence is 15 residues long.